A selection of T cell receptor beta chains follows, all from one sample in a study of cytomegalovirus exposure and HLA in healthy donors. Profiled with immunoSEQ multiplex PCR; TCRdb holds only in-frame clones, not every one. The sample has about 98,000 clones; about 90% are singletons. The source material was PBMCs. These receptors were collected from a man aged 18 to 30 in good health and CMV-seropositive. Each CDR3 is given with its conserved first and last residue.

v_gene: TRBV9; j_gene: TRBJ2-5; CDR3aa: CASSGGIGSVYETQYF
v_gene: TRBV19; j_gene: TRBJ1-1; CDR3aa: CASSPQSTEAFF
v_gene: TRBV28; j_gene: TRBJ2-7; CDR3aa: CASSFWLAGGYEQYF
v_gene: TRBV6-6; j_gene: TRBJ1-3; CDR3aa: CASKGGASSGNTIYF
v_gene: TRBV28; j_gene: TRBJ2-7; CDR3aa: CASSPELVDADYEQYF
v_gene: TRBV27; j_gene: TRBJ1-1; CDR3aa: CASSFGEGIGTEAFF
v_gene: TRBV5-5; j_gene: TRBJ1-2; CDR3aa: CASSLGSTDRDYGYTF
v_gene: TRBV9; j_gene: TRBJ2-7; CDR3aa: CASSRDTSGEQYF
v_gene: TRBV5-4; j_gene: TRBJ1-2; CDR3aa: CASSSSGGINYGYTF
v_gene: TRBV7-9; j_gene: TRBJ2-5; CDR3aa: CASSPDLMAGETQYF
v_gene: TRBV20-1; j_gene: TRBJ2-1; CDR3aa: CSAPQSPEQFF
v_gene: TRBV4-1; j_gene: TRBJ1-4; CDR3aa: CASSQLPPPGEKLFF
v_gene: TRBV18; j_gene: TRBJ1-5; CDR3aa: CASSTTGLEQPQHF
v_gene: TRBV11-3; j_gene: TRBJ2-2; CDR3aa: CASSSQQGNTGELFF
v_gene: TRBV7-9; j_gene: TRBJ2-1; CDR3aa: CASSSGLAGNNEQFF
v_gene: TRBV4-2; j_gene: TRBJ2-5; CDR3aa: CASSQRVGRGGQETQYF
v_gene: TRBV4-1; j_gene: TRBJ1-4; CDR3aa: CASSLATGLNEKLFF
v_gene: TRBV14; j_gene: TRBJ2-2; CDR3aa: CASSFGGGPGELFF
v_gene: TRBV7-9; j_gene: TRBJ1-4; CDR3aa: CASSRTAVATNEKLFF
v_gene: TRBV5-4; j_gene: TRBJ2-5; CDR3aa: CASSLPLGGETQYF
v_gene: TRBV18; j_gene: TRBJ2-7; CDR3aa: CASSPRQGTYEQYF
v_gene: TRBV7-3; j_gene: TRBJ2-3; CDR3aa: CASSTSGPSTDTQYF
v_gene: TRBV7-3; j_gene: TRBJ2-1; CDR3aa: CASSLTVSGMVHEQFF
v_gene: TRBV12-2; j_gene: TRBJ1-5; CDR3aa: CASRSSPDKTNQPQHF
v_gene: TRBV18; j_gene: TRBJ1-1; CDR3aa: CASSQNRDTEAFF
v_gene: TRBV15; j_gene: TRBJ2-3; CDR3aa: CATSTSGSLQYF
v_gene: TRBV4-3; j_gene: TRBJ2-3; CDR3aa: CASSQDLGLATDTQYF
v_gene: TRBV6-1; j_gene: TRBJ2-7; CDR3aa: CASSEALLSSSSHEQYF
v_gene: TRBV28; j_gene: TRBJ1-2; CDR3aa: CASTQQGIYGYTF
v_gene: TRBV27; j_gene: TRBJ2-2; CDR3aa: CASSLHGAVTGELFF
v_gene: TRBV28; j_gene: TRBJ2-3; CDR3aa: CASTGTAPTSTDTQYF
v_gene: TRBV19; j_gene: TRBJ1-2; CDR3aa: CASSIGETNSGGYTF
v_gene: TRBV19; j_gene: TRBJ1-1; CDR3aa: CASSIGAPGEAFF